This TCR beta chain was sequenced during a study of patients and donors after allogeneic stem cell transplantation. TCRdb re-analysed the RT-PCR reads in MiXCR, keeping a single row per CDR3 protein. The top ten hold roughly 7% of the sample, which has about 410,000 distinct CDR3 sequences, 15% to 20% seen once. Germline V CDR1 and CDR2: MNHNS, SASEGT. The CDR3 contains 15 residues. Losses at the gene ends were 5 bases for V and 0 bases for J; bases not matched to a gene: 6. Input material: blood, either unsorted or a sorted T cell fraction (not recorded which). The source is a human donor who was either an allogeneic HSCT recipient or a stem cell or donor lymphocyte infusion donor (not recorded which). It is not recorded whose cells these are; they may come from a transplant donor. The gene calls are TRBV6-1 and TRBJ1-1, with TRBD1 matching 7 bases. The CDR3 is CASSRGQLMNTEAFF. CDR3 in DNA: TGTGCCAGCAGTAGGGGACAGTTGATGAACACTGAAGCTTTCTTT.